This TCR beta chain is drawn from a study of blood T cell repertoires in COVID-19. Across the study: The United States, Italy and Spain provided the acute and convalescent COVID-19 samples. From T cells, B-cell-depleted T cells, or PBMCs came the material, which was cDNA or gDNA.

Original data processing: Quantification of nucleated cells was approximated via reference gene primer amplification. Some clones are missing from TCRdb's copy, which holds only in-frame ones; the method was immunoSEQ multiplex PCR. The V and J calls and clone size are taken from that table; D and trimming were inferred from the DNA. The table records fewer than 250,000 clones, about 89% of them present only once. Trimming pared 0 bases from V and 8 bases from J, leaving 12 bases between. CDR3 length: 15 amino acids. Germline V lookup: CDR1 SGDLS, CDR2 YYNGEE. The specimen sequenced was peripheral blood. The rearrangement uses TRBV9 and TRBJ1-6; D is unresolved. This clonotype originated in a woman aged 60-70 years who had recovered from COVID-19. The CDR3 loop is CASSVDSQSDSPLHF. The CDR3 region has the DNA TGTGCCAGCAGCGTAGACTCACAAAGCGATTCACCCCTCCACTTT.